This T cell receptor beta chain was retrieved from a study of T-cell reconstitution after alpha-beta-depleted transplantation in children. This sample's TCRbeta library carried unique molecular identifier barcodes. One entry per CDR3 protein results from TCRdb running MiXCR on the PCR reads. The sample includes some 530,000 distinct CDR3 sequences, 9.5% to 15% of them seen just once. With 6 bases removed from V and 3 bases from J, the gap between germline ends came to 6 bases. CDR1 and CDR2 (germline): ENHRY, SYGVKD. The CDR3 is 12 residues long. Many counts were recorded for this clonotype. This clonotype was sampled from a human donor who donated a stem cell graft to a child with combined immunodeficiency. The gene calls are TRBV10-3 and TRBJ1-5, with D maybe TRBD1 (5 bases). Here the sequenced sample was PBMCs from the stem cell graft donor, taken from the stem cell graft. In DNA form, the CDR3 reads TGTGCCATCAGGGGGGACAATCAGCCCCAGCATTTT. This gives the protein CAIRGDNQPQHF.